One sample yielded the 15 T cell receptor beta chains listed below, sequenced in a study of blood T cell repertoires in COVID-19. The protocol was immunoSEQ multiplex PCR, while the TCRdb copy is restricted to in-frame clones and leaves out a portion. The sample lists 200,000 to 250,000 clones; 85% to 90% were seen once. The sequenced sample was PBMCs or T cells enriched from blood (not recorded which). These receptors were obtained from a woman between 50 and 59 years old in a cohort exposed to, infected with or recovered from COVID-19 (not recorded which).

J is TRBJ2-7 and V is TRBV6-1; the D is unclear. The germline V gene has CDR1 MNHNS and CDR2 SASEGT. The V gene lost 5 bases and the J gene lost 0 bases, with 11 bases spanning the gap. This CDR3 has 14 residues. CDR3 region: CASSSHESSYEQYF. The DNA of the CDR3 is TGTGCCAGCAGTTCACATGAAAGCTCCTACGAGCAGTACTTC.

The chain has TRBV20-1 and TRBJ1-1; no firm D call. This CDR3 region has 10 residues. Germline V gene data show CDR1 as DFQATT and CDR2 as SNEGSKA (reference sequence). V was cut by 5 bases and J by 5 bases, with 6 bases left in between. Written as DNA, the CDR3 is TGCAGTGCTGCCGGGACTGAAGCTTTCTTT. It specifies CSAAGTEAFF.

The chain couples TRBV6-5 to TRBJ1-1, with D unclear. V was trimmed by 6 bases and J by 0 bases, leaving 8 bases between them. Germline loops: CDR1 MNHEY, CDR2 SVGAGI. This CDR3 comprises 13 residues. CDR3 in amino acids: CASSLRMNTEAFF. CDR3 nucleotides: TGTGCCAGCAGCCTCAGGATGAACACTGAAGCTTTCTTT.

The gene calls are TRBV10-2 and TRBJ1-5; 7 bases match TRBD1. CDR3 size: 16 residues. The trim removed 6 bases at V and 2 bases at J, leaving 10 bases unmatched. The germline gives CDR1 WSHSY, CDR2 SAAADI. The CDR3 sequence: CASRDHRGIGNQPQHF. Written as DNA, the CDR3 is TGCGCCAGCAGGGATCACAGGGGCATTGGCAATCAGCCCCAGCATTTT.

The rearrangement links TRBV27 to TRBJ2-7; 7 bases are a match to TRBD2. J was trimmed by 2 bases and V by 3 bases; bases with no gene match: 4. CDR3 size: 14 residues. Germline V gene sequence: CDR1 MNHEY, CDR2 SMNVEV (reference sequence). CDR3 DNA: TGTGCCAGCAGTTTCGGGGGGAAGACCTACGAGCAGTACTTC. It specifies CASSFGGKTYEQYF.

J is TRBJ2-1 and V is TRBV3-1 (or the pseudogene TRBV3-2); 8 bases match TRBD2. Germline loops: CDR1 LGHDT, CDR2 YNNKEL (reference sequence). The V segment lost 4 bases and the J segment 4 bases; nucleotides outside the gene matches: 9. The CDR3 is 16 residues long. CDR3 DNA: TGTGCCAGCAGCCTCGGGGCGGGGGGCATGTACAATGAGCAGTTCTTC. Translated, it gives CASSLGAGGMYNEQFF.

The chain employs TRBV7-2 and TRBJ2-7; 9 bases fit TRBD2. CDR1 is SGHTA and CDR2 is FQGNSA in the germline V gene. V lost 3 bases, J lost 0 bases, and 3 bases stayed unmatched. The CDR3 contains 15 residues. CDR3 bases: TGTGCCAGCAGCTTGAGCGGGGGGATCTCCTACGAGCAGTACTTC. This encodes CASSLSGGISYEQYF. The complete variable domain, with remaining parts taken from reference TRBV7-2 and TRBJ2-7, reads GAGVSQSPSNKVTEKGKDVELRCDPISGHTALYWYRQSLGQGLEFLIYFQGNSAPDKSGLPSDRFSAERTGGSVSTLTIQRTQQEDSAVYLCASSLSGGISYEQYFGPGTRLTVT.

This clone was recorded once. This chain connects TRBV3-1 (or the pseudogene TRBV3-2) to TRBJ1-1, with D maybe TRBD1 (5 bases). Trimming removed 1 base from V and 11 bases from J, with 17 bases in between. There are 14 residues in the CDR3. Germline assignment: CDR1 LGHDT and CDR2 YNNKEL (reference sequence). Written as DNA, the CDR3 is TGTGCCAGCAGCCAAGGTTCGCAGGGATTCTCGGCTTTCTTT. Translating it yields CASSQGSQGFSAFF.

This clone was seen only once. V is TRBV6-5 and J is TRBJ2-7, with a possible D match to TRBD2 (6 bases). Germline lookup yields CDR1 MNHEY and CDR2 SVGAGI. This CDR3 has 12 amino acids. The germline V and J ends were trimmed by 2 bases and 8 bases, with 10 bases remaining between them. CDR3 residues: CASSYAGGQQYF. DNA for the CDR3: TGTGCCAGCAGTTACGCCGGGGGACAGCAGTACTTC.

This clone turned up a few times. This chain connects TRBV7-2 to TRBJ1-6; D may be TRBD1 (6 bases). The germline V gene encodes CDR1 SGHTA and CDR2 FQGNSA. This CDR3 contains 14 residues. Trimming removed 7 bases at V and 5 bases at J, with 12 bases between. CDR3 bases: TGTGCCAGCATCACAGGGAGTAATAATTCACCCCTCCACTTT. Its translation: CASITGSNNSPLHF.

The chain couples TRBV2 to TRBJ2-7; 12 bases agree with TRBD2. The CDR3 covers 14 residues. V lost 11 bases to trimming and J lost 3 bases; unmatched junction nucleotides: 8. The germline CDR1 and CDR2 sequences are SNHLY and FYNNEI. CDR3 sequence reads: CAGRSTSGGYEQYF. The CDR3 nucleotides read TGTGCCGGACGATCGACTAGCGGGGGCTACGAGCAGTACTTC.

The chain joins TRBV5-6 to TRBJ1-5; TRBD1 is a possible D gene (6 bases). Trimming pared 1 base from V and 3 bases from J, leaving 17 bases between. Germline assignment: CDR1 SGHDT and CDR2 YYEEEE. This CDR3 contains 17 residues. The CDR3 is CASSLFEGDMVNQPQHF. The CDR3, as DNA: TGTGCCAGCAGCTTGTTTGAGGGGGATATGGTCAATCAGCCCCAGCATTTT.

The chain couples TRBV27 to TRBJ1-4; TRBD1 aligns across 9 bases. This CDR3 has 17 amino acids. The germline V gene encodes CDR1 MNHEY and CDR2 SMNVEV (reference sequence). Losses at the gene ends were 6 bases for V and 7 bases for J; bases not matched to a gene: 15. CDR3 sequence: CASSGTGGAIVGEKLFF. The CDR3 DNA reads TGTGCCAGCAGCGGAACAGGGGGCGCGATAGTGGGTGAAAAACTGTTTTTT.

This chain joins TRBV24-1 and TRBJ1-2; possible D gene TRBD1, 5 bases. The germline V gene has CDR1 KGHDR and CDR2 SFDVKD. The CDR3 is 13 amino acids. With 4 bases removed from V and 2 bases from J, the gap between germline ends came to 7 bases. The CDR3 bases are TGTGCCACCAGTGACGGGGGGAACTATGGCTACACCTTC. Translation: CATSDGGNYGYTF.

The J gene is TRBJ1-4, the V gene TRBV5-1, with 10 bases identical to TRBD1. V was pared by 4 bases and J by 6 bases, with 6 bases of the junction left unmatched. Germline values: CDR1 SGHRS, CDR2 YFSETQ. This CDR3 has 15 residues. The CDR3 nucleotides read TGCGCCAGCAGCCGCGACAGGGGGCGCGATGAAAAACTGTTTTTT. The encoded protein is CASSRDRGRDEKLFF.